Listed below are T cell receptor beta chains from one sample, sequenced in a study of T cells in Graves' hyperthyroidism and ophthalmopathy. From the multiplex PCR reads, TCRdb called clonotypes with MiXCR, one entry per CDR3 protein. The sample includes around 190,000 distinct CDR3 sequences, about a sixth of them seen just once. Sequencing was done on a sample of blood. Receptor source: a woman in her forties or fifties with Graves' hyperthyroidism. The CDR3 runs from the conserved cysteine through the conserved F or W. A D gene is named only where the DNA matches it firmly. Where a row states a size, it is once, few, many or the class of an expanded clone; other rows omit it.

d_gene: TRBD2; v_gene: TRBV28; abundance: many; j_gene: TRBJ2-7; len: 15; CDR3aa: CASSFGLAATYEQYF; CDR3nt: TGTGCCAGCAGTTTCGGACTAGCGGCGACCTACGAGCAGTACTTC
d_gene: TRBD2; v_gene: TRBV11-2; abundance: many; j_gene: TRBJ2-7; len: 19; CDR3aa: CASSHTGGLAGGGSYEQYF; CDR3nt: TGTGCCAGCAGCCACACCGGGGGACTAGCGGGAGGGGGCTCCTACGAGCAGTACTTC
d_gene: TRBD2; v_gene: TRBV20-1; abundance: many; j_gene: TRBJ2-7; len: 14; CDR3aa: CSAATSGRSYEQYF; CDR3nt: TGCAGTGCTGCGACTAGCGGGAGGAGCTACGAGCAGTACTTC
d_gene: TRBD1; v_gene: TRBV20-1; abundance: many; j_gene: TRBJ2-5; len: 13; CDR3aa: CSAQGDRGETQYF; CDR3nt: TGCAGTGCTCAAGGGGACAGGGGAGAGACCCAGTACTTC
d_gene: NA; v_gene: TRBV29-1; abundance: many; j_gene: TRBJ2-1; len: 15; CDR3aa: CSVDLDRSSYNEQFF; CDR3nt: TGCAGCGTTGACTTAGACAGGAGCTCCTACAATGAGCAGTTCTTC
d_gene: NA; v_gene: TRBV20-1; abundance: few; j_gene: TRBJ2-7; len: 13; CDR3aa: CSAPRPGLYEQYF; CDR3nt: TGCAGTGCCCCCCGGCCAGGCCTCTACGAGCAGTACTTC
d_gene: NA; v_gene: TRBV5-1; abundance: many; j_gene: TRBJ2-1; len: 14; CDR3aa: CASSRGNSYNEQFF; CDR3nt: TGCGCCAGCAGCAGAGGGAACTCCTACAATGAGCAGTTCTTC
d_gene: NA; v_gene: TRBV30; abundance: many; j_gene: TRBJ2-5; len: 13; CDR3aa: CAWSADRGETQYF; CDR3nt: TGTGCCTGGAGTGCGGACCGAGGAGAGACCCAGTACTTC
d_gene: TRBD1; v_gene: TRBV6-1; abundance: NA; j_gene: TRBJ2-3; len: 15; CDR3aa: CASRDAQGQSDTQYF; CDR3nt: TGTGCCAGCAGAGACGCACAGGGGCAATCAGATACGCAGTATTTT
d_gene: TRBD2; v_gene: TRBV7-9; abundance: NA; j_gene: TRBJ2-7; len: 17; CDR3aa: CASSSWTSGRAENEQYF; CDR3nt: TGTGCCAGCAGCTCCTGGACTAGCGGGAGGGCTGAGAATGAGCAGTACTTC
d_gene: NA; v_gene: TRBV5-1; abundance: many; j_gene: TRBJ2-5; len: 12; CDR3aa: CASSLGEETQYF; CDR3nt: TGCGCCAGCAGCTTGGGAGAAGAGACCCAGTACTTC
d_gene: NA; v_gene: TRBV27; abundance: many; j_gene: TRBJ1-2; len: 18; CDR3aa: CASSDAWEDGLANYGYTF; CDR3nt: TGTGCCAGCAGTGATGCATGGGAGGACGGGTTAGCTAACTATGGCTACACCTTC
d_gene: TRBD1; v_gene: TRBV6-6; abundance: NA; j_gene: TRBJ2-7; len: 17; CDR3aa: CASSYSMAEDRVYEQYF; CDR3nt: TGTGCCAGCAGTTACTCGATGGCGGAGGACAGGGTATACGAGCAGTACTTC
d_gene: TRBD2; v_gene: TRBV20-1; abundance: NA; j_gene: TRBJ2-7; len: 14; CDR3aa: CSATPGLAGGEQYF; CDR3nt: TGCAGTGCTACCCCGGGACTAGCGGGAGGGGAGCAGTACTTC
d_gene: TRBD1; v_gene: TRBV11-3; abundance: many; j_gene: TRBJ2-3; len: 14; CDR3aa: CASSWDRNTDTQYF; CDR3nt: TGTGCCAGCAGCTGGGACAGAAACACAGATACGCAGTATTTT
d_gene: TRBD2; v_gene: TRBV20-1; abundance: many; j_gene: TRBJ2-3; len: 14; CDR3aa: CSALAGGRTDTQYF; CDR3nt: TGCAGTGCTTTAGCGGGAGGGAGGACAGATACGCAGTATTTT
d_gene: TRBD1; v_gene: TRBV5-6; abundance: few; j_gene: TRBJ1-2; len: 15; CDR3aa: CASSLVGQGASGYTF; CDR3nt: TGTGCCAGCAGCTTGGTTGGACAGGGTGCTTCTGGCTACACCTTC
d_gene: NA; v_gene: TRBV4-1; abundance: NA; j_gene: TRBJ2-1; len: 15; CDR3aa: CASTRGGASYNEQFF; CDR3nt: TGCGCCAGCACCCGTGGGGGGGCGTCCTACAATGAGCAGTTCTTC
d_gene: NA; v_gene: TRBV5-1; abundance: NA; j_gene: TRBJ1-3; len: 17; CDR3aa: CASSLGLTSISGNTIYF; CDR3nt: TGCGCCAGCAGCTTGGGACTCACCTCTATCTCTGGAAACACCATATATTTT
d_gene: NA; v_gene: TRBV19; abundance: few; j_gene: TRBJ2-1; len: 16; CDR3aa: CASTSLDGGSYNEQFF; CDR3nt: TGTGCCAGTACTTCATTGGATGGGGGCTCCTACAATGAGCAGTTCTTC
d_gene: TRBD1; v_gene: TRBV20-1; abundance: many; j_gene: TRBJ2-5; len: 14; CDR3aa: CSASTGGQEETQYF; CDR3nt: TGCAGTGCTTCTACTGGGGGACAGGAGGAGACCCAGTACTTC
d_gene: NA; v_gene: TRBV10-2; abundance: NA; j_gene: TRBJ2-3; len: 11; CDR3aa: CASSDSGTQYF; CDR3nt: TGCGCCAGCAGTGACTCGGGTACGCAGTATTTT
d_gene: NA; v_gene: TRBV29-1; abundance: NA; j_gene: TRBJ2-2; len: 11; CDR3aa: CSVVSVGELFF; CDR3nt: TGCAGCGTTGTGTCAGTTGGGGAGCTGTTTTTT
d_gene: NA; v_gene: TRBV24-1; abundance: NA; j_gene: TRBJ2-3; len: 17; CDR3aa: CATSDLVAGLNTDTQYF; CDR3nt: TGTGCCACCAGTGATTTGGTGGCGGGCCTAAACACAGATACGCAGTATTTT
d_gene: NA; v_gene: TRBV20-1; abundance: many; j_gene: TRBJ1-5; len: 21; CDR3aa: CSARDPLRQGITGDSNQPQHF; CDR3nt: TGCAGTGCTAGAGATCCCCTCCGGCAGGGCATTACCGGCGATAGCAATCAGCCCCAGCATTTT
d_gene: NA; v_gene: TRBV24-1; abundance: many; j_gene: TRBJ2-3; len: 14; CDR3aa: CATSDRGGTDTQYF; CDR3nt: TGTGCCACCAGTGACAGGGGGGGCACAGATACGCAGTATTTT
d_gene: NA; v_gene: TRBV20-1; abundance: NA; j_gene: TRBJ2-4; len: 12; CDR3aa: CSARLAKNIQYF; CDR3nt: TGCAGTGCTAGACTAGCCAAAAACATTCAGTACTTC